These 14 T cell receptor beta chains share one sample of origin, sequenced in a study of control samples from healthy donors and cancer patients. Assay used: immunoSEQ multiplex PCR; TCRdb lists only in-frame clones, some missing. This sample has 120,000 or so clones; roughly 84% occur once, and the top ten carry around 9.4%. The sample consisted of blood. All receptors come from a man aged 35-49 years in good health.

The V gene is TRBV2, the J gene TRBJ1-5; TRBD1 agrees at 7 bases. V was clipped by 8 bases and J by 2 bases; unmatched bases: 9. Germline-derived CDR1 and CDR2 are SNHLY and FYNNEI. The CDR3 loop spans 15 amino acids. The CDR3 protein is CASDLRGRRNQPQHF. The CDR3 DNA sequence: TGTGCCAGCGATTTGAGGGGGCGCCGCAATCAGCCCCAGCATTTT.

V is TRBV18 and J is TRBJ1-3; no firm D call. Trimming shortened V by 0 bases and J by 2 bases, and 8 bases separated the two germline ends. CDR1 is KGHSH and CDR2 is LQKENI in the germline V gene. The CDR3 loop spans 15 amino acids. CDR3 residues: CASSPPDRTGNTIYF. CDR3 coding DNA: TGTGCCAGCTCACCACCGGATCGAACTGGAAACACCATATATTTT.

The chain employs TRBV27 and TRBJ1-2; a possible D gene is TRBD1 (6 bases). The V end lost 5 bases, the J end lost 6 bases, and 13 bases lay between the germline ends. The CDR3 consists of 13 residues. Germline values: CDR1 MNHEY, CDR2 SMNVEV (reference sequence). The CDR3 DNA reads as TGTGCCAGCAGTAAATCGGGGGCGAATGGCTACACCTTC. Amino acids: CASSKSGANGYTF.

The chain carries TRBV7-2 and TRBJ2-7; D possibly corresponds to TRBD1 (6 bases). Trimming took 5 bases from V and 2 from J, leaving 16 bases between them. The CDR3 is 15 amino acids. In germline, CDR1 is SGHTA, CDR2 FQGNSA. CDR3 DNA sequence: TGTGCCAGCAGCGTAGGAACAGGGTCGCCCTACGAGCAGTACTTC. Translated: CASSVGTGSPYEQYF.

The chain recombines TRBV6-2 or TRBV6-3 with TRBJ1-2; D not certain. CDR3 length: 12 residues. V shed 0 bases and J shed 10 bases, with 9 bases lying between them. CDR1 MNHEY and CDR2 SVGEGT come from the germline V gene. This CDR3 reads CASSYSRRTYTF. The CDR3 DNA is TGTGCCAGCAGTTACTCTCGGAGGACCTACACCTTC.

This clone showed up just a few times. The V call is TRBV5-3, the J call TRBJ2-7; possibly TRBD1 for D (5 bases). TRBV5-3 qualifies as an ORF whose function is uncertain. This CDR3 is built from 16 residues. V was clipped by 0 bases and J by 10 bases, with 23 bases between them. CDR3 sequence reads: CARSLGQWGKQDKQYF. CDR3 coding DNA: TGTGCCAGAAGCTTGGGTCAATGGGGTAAACAGGATAAACAGTACTTC.

The chain links TRBV7-8 to TRBJ1-3; D gene uncertain. This CDR3 spans 16 amino acids. V lost 0 bases to trimming and J lost 0 bases, with 9 bases between them. CDR1 SGHVS and CDR2 FQNEAQ come from the germline V gene. CDR3 in amino acids: CASSLATGSSGNTIYF. The CDR3 nucleotides read TGTGCCAGCAGCTTAGCGACGGGGAGCTCTGGAAACACCATATATTTT.

The chain carries TRBV15 and TRBJ2-1, with D maybe TRBD2 (6 bases). Germline V CDR1 and CDR2: LNHNV, YYDKDF (reference sequence). The CDR3 spans 13 residues. Trimming removed 3 bases from V and 6 bases from J, with 9 bases in between. The CDR3 spells CATSRPGGNEQFF. CDR3 DNA: TGTGCCACCAGCAGGCCCGGGGGCAATGAGCAGTTCTTC. Supplemented by reference TRBV15 and TRBJ2-1, the full variable domain reads DAMVIQNPRYQVTQFGKPVTLSCSQTLNHNVMYWYQQKSSQAPKLLFHYYDKDFNNEADTPDNFQSRRPNTSFCFLDIRSPGLGDTAMYLCATSRPGGNEQFFGPGTRLTVL.

The CDR3 here is CASSLGATNEKLFF. The CDR3 region has the DNA TGTGCCAGCAGCTTAGGTGCAACTAATGAAAAACTGTTTTTT. This chain links TRBV11-2 with TRBJ1-4, with D unclear. V was trimmed by 1 base and J by 0 bases, leaving 3 bases between them. This CDR3 spans 14 amino acids. CDR1 SGHAT and CDR2 FQNNGV come from the germline V gene.

The rearrangement links TRBV11-3 to TRBJ1-3; D gene ambiguous. From germline, CDR1 is SGHNT and CDR2 YENEEA. V lost 1 base, J lost 0 bases, and 7 bases lay in between. CDR3 size: 15 residues. The CDR3 loop reads CASSLVGRSGNTIYF. The DNA for the CDR3 is TGTGCCAGCAGCTTAGTAGGTCGCTCTGGAAACACCATATATTTT.

The chain employs TRBV4-1 and TRBJ2-5; no reliable D call. The V gene lost 0 bases and the J gene lost 2 bases, with 13 bases spanning the gap. Germline V gene sequence: CDR1 MGHRA, CDR2 YSYEKL. CDR3 size: 16 residues. CDR3 in amino acids: CASSQEASHHQETQYF. The CDR3 coding sequence is TGCGCCAGCAGCCAAGAGGCATCCCATCATCAAGAGACCCAGTACTTC.

This clone is a singleton in its sample. The chain has TRBV5-6 and TRBJ2-2; 8 nucleotides align to TRBD1. The CDR3 is 15 residues long. With V trimmed by 4 bases and J by 4 bases, 6 bases remained unmatched. CDR1 is SGHDT and CDR2 is YYEEEE in the germline V gene. CDR3 region: CASSRQGAFTGELFF. The CDR3 coding sequence is TGTGCCAGCAGCCGGCAGGGGGCATTCACCGGGGAGCTGTTTTTT.

The chain uses TRBV24-1 and TRBJ2-5; D unclear. CDR1 and CDR2 from the germline V gene are KGHDR and SFDVKD. This CDR3 region has 18 residues. The ends were cut back, 3 bases at V and 4 bases at J, with 23 bases in the middle. The CDR3 is CATSDPNSGPRTGETQYF. The CDR3 region has the DNA TGTGCCACCAGTGATCCGAATAGTGGGCCCAGGACCGGAGAGACCCAGTACTTC.

The chain carries TRBV7-6 and TRBJ2-7; D unclear. This CDR3 has 13 amino acids. V gave up 1 base and J gave up 3 bases, with 7 bases separating them. Germline-derived CDR1 and CDR2 are SGHVS and FNYEAQ. The CDR3 here is CASSLGAHYEQYF. The CDR3 nucleotides are TGTGCCAGCAGCTTAGGGGCCCACTACGAGCAGTACTTC.